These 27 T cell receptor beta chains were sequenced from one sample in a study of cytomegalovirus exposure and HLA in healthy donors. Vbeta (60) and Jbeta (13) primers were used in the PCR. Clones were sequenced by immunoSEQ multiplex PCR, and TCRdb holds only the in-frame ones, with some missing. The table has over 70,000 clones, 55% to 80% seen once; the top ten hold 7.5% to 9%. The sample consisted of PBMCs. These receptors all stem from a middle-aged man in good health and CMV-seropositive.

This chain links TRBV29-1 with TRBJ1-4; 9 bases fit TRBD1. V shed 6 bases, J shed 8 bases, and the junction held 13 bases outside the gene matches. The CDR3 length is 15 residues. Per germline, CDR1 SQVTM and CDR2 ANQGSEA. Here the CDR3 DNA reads TGCAGCGTAATACCGGGACAGGGTTTCGGCGAAAAACTGTTTTTT. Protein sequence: CSVIPGQGFGEKLFF.

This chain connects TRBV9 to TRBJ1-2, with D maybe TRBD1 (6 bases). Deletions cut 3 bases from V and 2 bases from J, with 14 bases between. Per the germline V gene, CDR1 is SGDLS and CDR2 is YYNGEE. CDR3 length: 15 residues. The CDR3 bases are TGTGCCAGCAGCGATTACCAGGGGTCGAACTATGGCTACACCTTC. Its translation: CASSDYQGSNYGYTF.

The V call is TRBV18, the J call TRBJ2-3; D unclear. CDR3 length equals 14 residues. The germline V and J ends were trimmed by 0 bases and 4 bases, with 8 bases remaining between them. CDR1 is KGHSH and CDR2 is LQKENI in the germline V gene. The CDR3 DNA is TGTGCCAGCTCACCACCGTCAGGTTCAGATACGCAGTATTTT. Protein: CASSPPSGSDTQYF.

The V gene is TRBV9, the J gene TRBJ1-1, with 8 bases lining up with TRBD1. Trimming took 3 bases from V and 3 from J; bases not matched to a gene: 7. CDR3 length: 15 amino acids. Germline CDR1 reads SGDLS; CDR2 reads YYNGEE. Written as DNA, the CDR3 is TGTGCCAGCAGCGCCCAAATACAGGGGGACACTGAAGCTTTCTTT. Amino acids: CASSAQIQGDTEAFF.

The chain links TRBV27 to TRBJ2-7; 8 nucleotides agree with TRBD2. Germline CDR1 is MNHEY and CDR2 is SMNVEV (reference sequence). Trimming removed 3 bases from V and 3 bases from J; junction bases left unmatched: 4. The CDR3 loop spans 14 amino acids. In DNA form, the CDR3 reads TGTGCCAGCAGTTTTAGCGGGGTGCTCTACGAGCAGTACTTC. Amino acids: CASSFSGVLYEQYF.

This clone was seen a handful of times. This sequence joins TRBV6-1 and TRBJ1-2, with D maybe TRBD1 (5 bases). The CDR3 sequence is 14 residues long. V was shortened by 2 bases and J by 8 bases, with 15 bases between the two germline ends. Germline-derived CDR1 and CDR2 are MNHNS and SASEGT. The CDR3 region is CASSERGRARGYTF. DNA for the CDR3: TGTGCCAGCAGTGAAAGAGGCAGGGCAAGAGGCTACACCTTC.

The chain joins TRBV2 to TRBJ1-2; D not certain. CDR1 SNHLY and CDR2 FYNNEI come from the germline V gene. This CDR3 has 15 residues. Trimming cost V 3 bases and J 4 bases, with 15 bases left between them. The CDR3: CASSEEEDPFYGYTF. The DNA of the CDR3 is TGTGCCAGCAGTGAGGAGGAGGACCCTTTCTATGGCTACACCTTC.

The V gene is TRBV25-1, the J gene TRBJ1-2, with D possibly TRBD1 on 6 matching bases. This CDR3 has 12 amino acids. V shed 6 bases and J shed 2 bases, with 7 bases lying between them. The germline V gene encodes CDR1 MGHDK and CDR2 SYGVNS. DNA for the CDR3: TGTGCCAGCAGCGACAGGAACTATGGCTACACCTTC. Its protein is CASSDRNYGYTF.

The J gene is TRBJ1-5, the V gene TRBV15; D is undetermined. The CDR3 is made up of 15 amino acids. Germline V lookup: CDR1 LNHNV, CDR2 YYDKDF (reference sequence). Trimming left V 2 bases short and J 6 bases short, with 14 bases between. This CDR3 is CATSRLTDTLQPQHF. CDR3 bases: TGTGCCACCAGCAGACTTACCGACACCCTTCAGCCCCAGCATTTT.

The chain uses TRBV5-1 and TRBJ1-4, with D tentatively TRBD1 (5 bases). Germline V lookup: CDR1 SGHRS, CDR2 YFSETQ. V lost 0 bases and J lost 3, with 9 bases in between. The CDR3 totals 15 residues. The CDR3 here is CASSLETASNEKLFF. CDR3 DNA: TGCGCCAGCAGCTTGGAGACAGCATCTAATGAAAAACTGTTTTTT.

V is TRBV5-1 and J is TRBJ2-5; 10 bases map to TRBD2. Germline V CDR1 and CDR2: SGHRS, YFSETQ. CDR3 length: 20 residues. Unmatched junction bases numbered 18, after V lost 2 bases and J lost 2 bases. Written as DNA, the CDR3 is TGCGCCAGCAGCTTCCCGGGACTAGCGACACCAAGGGGGGGACAAGAGACCCAGTACTTC. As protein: CASSFPGLATPRGGQETQYF.

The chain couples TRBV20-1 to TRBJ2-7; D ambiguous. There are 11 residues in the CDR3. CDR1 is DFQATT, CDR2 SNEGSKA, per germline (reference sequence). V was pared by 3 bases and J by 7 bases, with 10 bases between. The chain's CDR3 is CSASLAWEQYF. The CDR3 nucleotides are TGCAGTGCTAGTTTGGCCTGGGAGCAGTACTTC.

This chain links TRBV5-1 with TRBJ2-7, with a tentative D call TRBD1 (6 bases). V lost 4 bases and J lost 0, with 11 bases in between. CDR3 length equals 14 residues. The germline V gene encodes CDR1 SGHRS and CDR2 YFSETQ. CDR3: CASSPLTGSYEQYF. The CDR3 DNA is TGCGCCAGCAGCCCCTTGACAGGCTCCTACGAGCAGTACTTC.

The CDR3 bases are TGTGCCAGCAGTTTATTTGGAGTTCAGGAAAAACTGTTTTTT. The encoded protein is CASSLFGVQEKLFF. V usage is TRBV28 and J usage is TRBJ1-4, with no clear D. Germline CDR1 reads MDHEN; CDR2 reads SYDVKM. There are 14 residues in the CDR3. The V end lost 1 base, the J end lost 8 bases, and 11 bases lay between the germline ends.

This chain's CDR3 is CASSVGSGNSNEQFF. CDR3 bases: TGTGCCAGCAGCGTAGGGAGCGGGAACAGCAATGAGCAGTTCTTC. The chain joins TRBV9 to TRBJ2-1; TRBD2 matches 7 bases. The CDR3 spans 15 residues. CDR1 is SGDLS, CDR2 YYNGEE, per germline. With 0 bases clipped from V and 6 bases from J, the junction kept 6 bases outside the gene matches.

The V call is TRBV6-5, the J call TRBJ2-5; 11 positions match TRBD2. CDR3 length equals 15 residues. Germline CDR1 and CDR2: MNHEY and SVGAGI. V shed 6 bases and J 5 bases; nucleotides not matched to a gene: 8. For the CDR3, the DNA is TGTGCCAGCAGCACTATAGCGGGGGGGCGGGAGACCCAGTACTTC. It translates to CASSTIAGGRETQYF.

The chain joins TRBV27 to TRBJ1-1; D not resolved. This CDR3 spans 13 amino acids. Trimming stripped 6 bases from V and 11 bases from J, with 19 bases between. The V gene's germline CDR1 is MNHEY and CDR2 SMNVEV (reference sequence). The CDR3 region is CASRANTGLRAFF. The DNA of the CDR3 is TGTGCCAGCAGGGCTAACACCGGGTTGCGCGCTTTCTTT.

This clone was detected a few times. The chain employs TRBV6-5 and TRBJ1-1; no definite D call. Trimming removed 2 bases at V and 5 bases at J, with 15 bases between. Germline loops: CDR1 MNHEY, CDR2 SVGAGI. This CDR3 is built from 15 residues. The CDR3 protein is CASSYKGGRETEAFF. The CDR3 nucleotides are TGTGCCAGCAGTTACAAGGGAGGGAGGGAGACTGAAGCTTTCTTT.

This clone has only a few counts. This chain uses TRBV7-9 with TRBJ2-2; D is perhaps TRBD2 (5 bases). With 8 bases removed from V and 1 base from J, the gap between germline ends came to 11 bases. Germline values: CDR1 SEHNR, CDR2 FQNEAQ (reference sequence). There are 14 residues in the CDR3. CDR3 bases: TGTGCCAGCGGAGAGAGCGGGAACACCGGGGAGCTGTTTTTT. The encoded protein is CASGESGNTGELFF.

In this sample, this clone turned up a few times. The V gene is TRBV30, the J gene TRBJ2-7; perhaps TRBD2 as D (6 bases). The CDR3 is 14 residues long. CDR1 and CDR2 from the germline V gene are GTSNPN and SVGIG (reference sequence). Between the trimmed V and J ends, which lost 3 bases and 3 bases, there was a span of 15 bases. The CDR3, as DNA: TGTGCCTGGAGCTCCGGGACTCTTAACTACGAGCAGTACTTC. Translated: CAWSSGTLNYEQYF.

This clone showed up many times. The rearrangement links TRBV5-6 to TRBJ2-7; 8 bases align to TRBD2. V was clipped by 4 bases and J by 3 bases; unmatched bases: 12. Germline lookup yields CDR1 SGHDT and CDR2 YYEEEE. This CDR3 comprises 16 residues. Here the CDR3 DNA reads TGTGCCAGCAGCGAGACGGGGGGGAGCGTAGGCTACGAGCAGTACTTC. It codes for CASSETGGSVGYEQYF. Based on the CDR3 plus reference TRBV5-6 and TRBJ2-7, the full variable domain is DAGVTQSPTHLIKTRGQQVTLRCSPKSGHDTVSWYQQALGQGPQFIFQYYEEEERQRGNFPDRFSGHQFPNYSSELNVNALLLGDSALYLCASSETGGSVGYEQYFGPGTRLTVT.

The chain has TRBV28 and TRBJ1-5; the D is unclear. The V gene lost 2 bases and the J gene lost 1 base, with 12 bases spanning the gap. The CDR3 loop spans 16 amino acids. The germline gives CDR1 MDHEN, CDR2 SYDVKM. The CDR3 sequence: CASSLTPGGSNQPQHF. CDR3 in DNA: TGTGCCAGCAGTTTAACCCCCGGAGGGAGCAATCAGCCCCAGCATTTT. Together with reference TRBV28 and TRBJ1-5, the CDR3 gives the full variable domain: DVKVTQSSRYLVKRTGEKVFLECVQDMDHENMFWYRQDPGLGLRLIYFSYDVKMKEKGDIPEGYSVSREKKERFSLILESASTNQTSMYLCASSLTPGGSNQPQHFGDGTRLSIL.

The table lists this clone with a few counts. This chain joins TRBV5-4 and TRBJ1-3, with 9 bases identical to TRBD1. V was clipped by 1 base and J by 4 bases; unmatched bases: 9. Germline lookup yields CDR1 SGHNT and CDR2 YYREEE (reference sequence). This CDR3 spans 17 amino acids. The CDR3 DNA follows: TGTGCCAGCAGCTTGTGGGACAGGGCTCCCTCCGGAAACACCATATATTTT. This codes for CASSLWDRAPSGNTIYF.

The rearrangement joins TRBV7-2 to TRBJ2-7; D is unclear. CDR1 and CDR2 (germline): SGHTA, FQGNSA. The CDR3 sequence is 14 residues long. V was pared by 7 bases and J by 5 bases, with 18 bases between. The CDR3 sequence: CASTSVARGHEQYF. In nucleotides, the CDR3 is TGTGCCAGCACGTCAGTGGCGCGCGGCCACGAGCAGTACTTC.

CDR3 coding DNA: TGCGCCAGCAGCTCCCAGGGGAATGAAGCTTTCTTT. It translates to CASSSQGNEAFF. V is TRBV5-1 and J is TRBJ1-1; D may be TRBD1 (6 bases). Germline lookup yields CDR1 SGHRS and CDR2 YFSETQ. CDR3 length equals 12 residues. Trimming cost V 3 bases and J 7 bases, with 10 bases left between them.

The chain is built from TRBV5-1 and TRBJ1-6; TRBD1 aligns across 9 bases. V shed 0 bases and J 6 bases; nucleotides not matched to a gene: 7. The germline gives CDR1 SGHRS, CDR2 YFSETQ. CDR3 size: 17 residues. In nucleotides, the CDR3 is TGCGCCAGCAGCTTGGACCCCGGGACAGGGTCTAATTCACCCCTCCACTTT. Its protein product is CASSLDPGTGSNSPLHF.

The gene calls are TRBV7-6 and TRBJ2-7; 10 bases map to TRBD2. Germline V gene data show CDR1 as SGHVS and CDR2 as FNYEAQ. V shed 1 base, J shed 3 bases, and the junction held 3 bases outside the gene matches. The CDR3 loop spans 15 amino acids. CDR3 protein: CASSLGTSGLYEQYF. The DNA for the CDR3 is TGTGCCAGCAGCTTAGGGACTAGCGGACTCTACGAGCAGTACTTC.